Below, one TCR beta chain is given with its context. The antigen is unknown. The CDR3 is made up of 15 amino acids. Germline CDR1 is SGDLS and CDR2 is YYNGEE. V lost 4 bases to trimming and J lost 4 bases, with 17 bases between them. These data belong to a study of cytomegalovirus exposure and HLA in healthy donors. Study-wide points: Most TCR sequences were rare, but some public TCRs occurred in many donors. Sequences of the TCR beta chain were said to predict the HLA-A and HLA-B alleles of most subjects accurately. TCR beta sequences numbering around 15,000 were associated with HLA alleles at 0.05 false discovery rate in a later analysis.

Amplification used 60 Vbeta primers and 13 Jbeta primers. TCRdb keeps only in-frame clones here, not all; method: immunoSEQ multiplex PCR. The sample consists of some 80,000 clones, around 85% of them appearing once. This sequence joins TRBV9 and TRBJ1-1; D perhaps matches TRBD1 (6 bases). The sequence came from a human donor in good health. The specimen sequenced was PBMCs. CDR3 DNA: TGTGCCAGCAGCAACCTGGAAGGGGGTATCACTGAAGCTTTCTTT. Protein sequence: CASSNLEGGITEAFF.